A single sample is the source of the 24 T cell receptor beta chains below, sequenced in a study of cytomegalovirus exposure and HLA in healthy donors. Both 60 Vbeta primers and 13 Jbeta primers went into the PCR. Profiled with immunoSEQ multiplex PCR; TCRdb holds only in-frame clones, not every one. This table holds about 190,000 clones, approximately 78% found once. The sequenced sample was PBMCs. All receptors come from a woman between 18 and 30 years old in good health and CMV-seronegative.

V and J are TRBV7-5 and TRBJ2-3; TRBD2 is the table's D call, not checked against the DNA. TRBV7-5 is deemed a pseudogene. The CDR3 spans 20 residues. CDR3 sequence (DNA): TGTGCCAGAAGCTTAGAAGGGACTAGCGGGAGTAAGGCTAGCACAGATACGCAGTATTTT. Translated: CARSLEGTSGSKASTDTQYF.

This clone was detected only a few times. CDR3 loop: CASSLAQGGGYTF. For the CDR3, the DNA is TGTGCCAGCAGCTTAGCCCAGGGAGGTGGCTACACCTTC. This chain joins TRBV11-1 and TRBJ1-2; possible D gene TRBD1, 5 bases. V lost 0 bases and J lost 7, with 9 bases in between. This CDR3 is 13 amino acids long. The germline gives CDR1 SGHAT, CDR2 FQDESV (reference sequence).

This chain joins TRBV25-1 and TRBJ2-7, with D maybe TRBD1 (6 bases). The CDR3 length is 15 residues. The V end was cut by 4 bases, the J end by 3 bases, with 16 bases between. Per the germline V gene, CDR1 is MGHDK and CDR2 is SYGVNS. The CDR3 loop is CASSVAGAIHYEQYF. In DNA form, the CDR3 reads TGTGCCAGCAGTGTGGCAGGGGCCATCCACTACGAGCAGTACTTC.

The chain recombines TRBV30 with TRBJ2-5; 8 bases agree with TRBD1. Trimming at V came to 1 base and at J to 5 bases, leaving 12 bases not matched to a gene. The CDR3 is made up of 16 amino acids. From germline, CDR1 is GTSNPN and CDR2 SVGIG (reference sequence). The chain's CDR3 is CAWSGGQQGARETQYF. The CDR3 DNA sequence: TGTGCCTGGAGTGGTGGTCAGCAGGGGGCGAGGGAGACCCAGTACTTC.

The chain is built from TRBV7-8 and TRBJ2-7; tentatively, D is TRBD1 (6 bases). The germline V gene encodes CDR1 SGHVS and CDR2 FQNEAQ. V lost 2 bases and J 7 bases, leaving 6 bases between the germline ends. The CDR3 loop spans 11 amino acids. CDR3 amino acids: CASSLRGEQYF. CDR3 nucleotide sequence: TGTGCCAGCAGCTTAAGGGGGGAGCAGTACTTC.

This chain connects TRBV5-1 to TRBJ1-3; D uncertain. V lost 4 bases and J lost 4, with 9 bases in between. Germline values: CDR1 SGHRS, CDR2 YFSETQ. The CDR3 spans 13 residues. Here the CDR3 reads CASSLRRGNTIYF. The CDR3 region has the DNA TGCGCCAGCAGCCTGCGGAGAGGAAACACCATATATTTT.

The J gene is TRBJ2-5, the V gene TRBV2; 7 bases match TRBD2. The junction had 7 bases not matched to a gene; V was cut back by 0 bases and J by 0 bases. Germline V gene lookup returns CDR1 SNHLY and CDR2 FYNNEI. CDR3 length: 17 amino acids. As DNA, the CDR3 is TGTGCCAGCAGTGAAGCCCACCAGGCGGGAGACCAAGAGACCCAGTACTTC. It is translated as CASSEAHQAGDQETQYF. Combining the CDR3 with reference TRBV2 and TRBJ2-5 gives the whole variable domain EPEVTQTPSHQVTQMGQEVILRCVPISNHLYFYWYRQILGQKVEFLVSFYNNEISEKSEIFDDQFSVERPDGSNFTLKIRSTKLEDSAMYFCASSEAHQAGDQETQYFGPGTRLLVL.

The V gene is TRBV5-6, the J gene TRBJ2-5, with TRBD2 identical over 12 bases. Germline assignment: CDR1 SGHDT and CDR2 YYEEEE. V trimming: 4 bases; J trimming: 2 bases; junction bases outside the gene matches: 9. This CDR3 contains 17 residues. CDR3 residues: CASSHRTSGKVQETQYF. CDR3 in DNA: TGTGCCAGCAGCCACCGGACTAGCGGGAAAGTACAAGAGACCCAGTACTTC.

The rearrangement joins TRBV7-9 to TRBJ1-1; no definite D call. The V end was cut by 0 bases, the J end by 1 base, with 9 bases between. Germline CDR1 is SEHNR and CDR2 is FQNEAQ (reference sequence). The CDR3 consists of 15 residues. The CDR3 here is CASSLALAGNTEAFF. The CDR3 DNA follows: TGTGCCAGCAGCTTAGCGCTAGCGGGGAACACTGAAGCTTTCTTT.

The V call is TRBV30, the J call TRBJ2-7; TRBD1 is a possible D gene (6 bases). The CDR3 contains 14 residues. Looked up from germline, CDR1 is GTSNPN and CDR2 is SVGIG (reference sequence). Between the trimmed V and J ends, which lost 0 bases and 0 bases, there was a span of 9 bases. CDR3 sequence (DNA): TGTGCCTGGAGTGTTTTACAGGGCTCCTACGAGCAGTACTTC. This encodes CAWSVLQGSYEQYF.

The chain joins TRBV5-6 to TRBJ1-4; D remains ambiguous. V dropped 0 bases and J dropped 4 bases, with 7 bases sitting between them. The CDR3 has 14 amino acids. Germline V CDR1 and CDR2: SGHDT, YYEEEE. CDR3: CASSLGGVNEKLFF. CDR3 DNA sequence: TGTGCCAGCAGCTTGGGGGGAGTTAATGAAAAACTGTTTTTT. Using reference TRBV5-6 and TRBJ1-4 for the parts outside the CDR3, the full variable domain is DAGVTQSPTHLIKTRGQQVTLRCSPKSGHDTVSWYQQALGQGPQFIFQYYEEEERQRGNFPDRFSGHQFPNYSSELNVNALLLGDSALYLCASSLGGVNEKLFFGSGTQLSVL.

The rearrangement uses TRBV5-1 and TRBJ1-1; 9 bases are shared with TRBD1. The V gene end was trimmed by 3 bases and the J gene end by 3 bases; junction bases not matched to a gene: 12. CDR1 SGHRS and CDR2 YFSETQ come from the germline V gene. This CDR3 is built from 17 residues. The CDR3 DNA follows: TGCGCCAGCAGCTCCGGGACAGGGTACAGGCGGGACACTGAAGCTTTCTTT. This encodes CASSSGTGYRRDTEAFF.

V usage is TRBV30 and J usage is TRBJ2-1, with no clear D. This CDR3 comprises 13 residues. Germline V gene lookup returns CDR1 GTSNPN and CDR2 SVGIG (reference sequence). V lost 3 bases, J lost 7 bases, and 13 bases lay in between. The CDR3 spells CAWSSINGNEQFF. The CDR3 bases are TGTGCCTGGAGCTCGATAAACGGGAATGAGCAGTTCTTC.

This chain uses TRBV27 with TRBJ2-3, with 7 nucleotides matching TRBD2. The germline gives CDR1 MNHEY, CDR2 SMNVEV (reference sequence). V trimming: 4 bases; J trimming: 2 bases; junction bases outside the gene matches: 3. The CDR3 length is 14 residues. CDR3 nucleotide sequence: TGTGCCAGCAGTTCCGGGACTACCACAGATACGCAGTATTTT. Encoded protein: CASSSGTTTDTQYF.

This clone was seen a single time. This chain connects TRBV18 to TRBJ2-1; 11 nucleotides align to TRBD2. Germline V CDR1 and CDR2: KGHSH, LQKENI. V lost 2 bases, J lost 7 bases, and 4 bases stayed unmatched. The CDR3 covers 15 residues. The DNA of the CDR3 is TGTGCCAGCTCACCATCTAGCGGGGGGCCGAATGAGCAGTTCTTC. Its protein product is CASSPSSGGPNEQFF.

The CDR3 DNA reads TGTGCCAGCAGTTACGGGGGCCGGGAGACCCAGTACTTC. Its translation: CASSYGGRETQYF. V is TRBV6-5 and J is TRBJ2-5; D possibly corresponds to TRBD1 (6 bases). V lost 2 bases to trimming and J lost 5 bases, with 9 bases between them. Germline CDR1 reads MNHEY; CDR2 reads SVGAGI. The CDR3 consists of 13 residues.

This clone came up a few times. V and J are TRBV6-5 and TRBJ1-2; 8 positions match TRBD1. Germline values: CDR1 MNHEY, CDR2 SVGAGI. V shed 4 bases and J 7 bases; nucleotides not matched to a gene: 2. This CDR3 comprises 12 residues. The CDR3 nucleotides read TGTGCCAGCAGTTCCGGACAGGGTGGCTACACCTTC. Amino acid sequence: CASSSGQGGYTF.

The chain couples TRBV5-1 to TRBJ1-1; D is undetermined. The CDR3 runs to 14 residues. CDR1 is SGHRS, CDR2 YFSETQ, per germline. Trimming left V 2 bases short and J 1 base short, with 9 bases between. DNA of the CDR3: TGCGCCAGCAGCTTAGAGGAACGGAACACTGAAGCTTTCTTT. Translation: CASSLEERNTEAFF.

This rearrangement joins TRBV28 to TRBJ2-1, with TRBD2 as a possible D gene (5 bases). The ends were cut back, 7 bases at V and 5 bases at J, with 15 bases in the middle. Germline lookup yields CDR1 MDHEN and CDR2 SYDVKM. The CDR3 runs 14 residues. CDR3 residues: CASNLLVSHNEQFF. CDR3 bases: TGTGCCAGCAATCTACTAGTTTCCCACAATGAGCAGTTCTTC. The variable domain in full, with the rest retrieved from reference TRBV28 and TRBJ2-1, is DVKVTQSSRYLVKRTGEKVFLECVQDMDHENMFWYRQDPGLGLRLIYFSYDVKMKEKGDIPEGYSVSREKKERFSLILESASTNQTSMYLCASNLLVSHNEQFFGPGTRLTVL.

The chain carries TRBV7-9 and TRBJ1-2; the D is unclear. The germline CDR1 and CDR2 sequences are SEHNR and FQNEAQ (reference sequence). V was cut by 4 bases and J by 0 bases, with 9 bases left in between. This CDR3 is built from 14 residues. The CDR3 nucleotides are TGTGCCAGCAGCTCCATGTCGGCTAACTATGGCTACACCTTC. It is translated as CASSSMSANYGYTF.

This chain uses TRBV7-8 with TRBJ2-1; 7 nucleotides match TRBD2. The trim removed 3 bases at V and 0 bases at J, leaving 2 bases unmatched. Germline CDR1 is SGHVS and CDR2 is FQNEAQ. CDR3 length: 15 residues. In nucleotides, the CDR3 is TGTGCCAGCAGCTTTCGGACTAGCTCCTACAATGAGCAGTTCTTC. Amino acids: CASSFRTSSYNEQFF.

The chain links TRBV2 to TRBJ1-1, with 9 bases lining up with TRBD1. There are 14 residues in the CDR3. V lost 4 bases, J lost 5 bases, and 5 bases stayed unmatched. The V gene's germline CDR1 is SNHLY and CDR2 FYNNEI. This CDR3 reads CASSGQGENTEAFF. CDR3 nucleotides: TGTGCCAGCAGTGGACAGGGGGAAAATACTGAAGCTTTCTTT.

The chain joins TRBV28 to TRBJ2-7; 11 bases fit TRBD2. The CDR3 totals 15 residues. J was trimmed by 7 bases and V by 3 bases; bases with no gene match: 8. Germline V CDR1 and CDR2: MDHEN, SYDVKM. CDR3 coding DNA: TGTGCCAGCAGTTTCGGACTAGCGGGCGGTGGTGAGCAGTACTTC. Amino acid sequence: CASSFGLAGGGEQYF.

The V gene is TRBV27, the J gene TRBJ1-2; 10 nucleotides align to TRBD1. The CDR3 runs to 14 residues. Unmatched junction bases numbered 3, after V lost 5 bases and J lost 3 bases. The germline gives CDR1 MNHEY, CDR2 SMNVEV (reference sequence). CDR3 amino acids: CASSDRGRYYGYTF. For the CDR3, the DNA is TGTGCCAGCAGTGACAGGGGGCGCTACTATGGCTACACCTTC.